The source of this TCR beta chain is a study of blood T cell repertoires in COVID-19. Study information: The origin of the acute and convalescent COVID-19 samples was the United States, Italy and Spain. Nucleic acid was either cDNA or gDNA, and it came from T cells, B-cell-depleted T cells, or PBMCs.

Methods used by the authors: The authors estimated nucleated cell counts from reference gene primer amplification. Clones were read by immunoSEQ multiplex PCR, and TCRdb kept only the in-frame ones, dropping some. The V and J calls and the clone size are those of that table, but D and trimming were determined from the DNA. The sample carries some 150,000 clones, about 90% recorded once. CDR1 and CDR2 (germline): SGDLS, YYNGEE. V lost 0 bases, J lost 6 bases, and 9 bases stayed unmatched. This CDR3 is built from 16 residues. This chain joins TRBV9 and TRBJ1-2, with 9 bases identical to TRBD1. The TCR originated in a man between 50 and 59 years old with acute or convalescent COVID-19. Sequenced input: peripheral blood. DNA for the CDR3: TGTGCCAGCAGCGTAGCTCGGGGGACAGGGTCTGATGGCTACACCTTC. Residues: CASSVARGTGSDGYTF.